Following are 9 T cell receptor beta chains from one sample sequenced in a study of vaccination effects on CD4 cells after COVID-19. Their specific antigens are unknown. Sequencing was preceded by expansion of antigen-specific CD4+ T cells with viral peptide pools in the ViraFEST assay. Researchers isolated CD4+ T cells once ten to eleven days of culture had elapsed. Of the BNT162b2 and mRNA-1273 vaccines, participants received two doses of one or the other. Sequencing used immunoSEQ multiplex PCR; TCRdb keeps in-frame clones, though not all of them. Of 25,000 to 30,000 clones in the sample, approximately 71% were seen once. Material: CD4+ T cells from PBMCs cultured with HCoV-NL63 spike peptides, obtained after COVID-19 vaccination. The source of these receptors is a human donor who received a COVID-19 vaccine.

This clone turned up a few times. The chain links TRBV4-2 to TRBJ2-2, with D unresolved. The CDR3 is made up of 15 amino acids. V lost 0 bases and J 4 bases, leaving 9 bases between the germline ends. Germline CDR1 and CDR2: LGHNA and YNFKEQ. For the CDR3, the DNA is TGTGCCAGCAGCCAAGATATGACTTCCACCGGGGAGCTGTTTTTT. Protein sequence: CASSQDMTSTGELFF.

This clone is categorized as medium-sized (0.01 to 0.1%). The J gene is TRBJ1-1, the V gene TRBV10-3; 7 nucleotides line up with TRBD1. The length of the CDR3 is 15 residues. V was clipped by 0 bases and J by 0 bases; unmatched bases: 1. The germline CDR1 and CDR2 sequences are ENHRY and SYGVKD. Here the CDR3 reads CAISESGTVNTEAFF. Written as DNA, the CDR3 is TGTGCCATCAGTGAGTCCGGGACAGTGAACACTGAAGCTTTCTTT.

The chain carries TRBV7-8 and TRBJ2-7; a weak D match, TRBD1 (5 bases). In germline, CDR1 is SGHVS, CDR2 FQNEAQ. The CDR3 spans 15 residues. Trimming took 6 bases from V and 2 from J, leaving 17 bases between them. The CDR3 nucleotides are TGTGCCAGCAGAAGATCACCACAGGACGCCTACGAGCAGTACTTC. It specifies CASRRSPQDAYEQYF.

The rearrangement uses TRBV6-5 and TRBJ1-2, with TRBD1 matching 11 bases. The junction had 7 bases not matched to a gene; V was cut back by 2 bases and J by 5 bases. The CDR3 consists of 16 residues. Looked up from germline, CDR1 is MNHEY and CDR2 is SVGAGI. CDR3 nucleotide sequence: TGTGCCAGCAGTTACCTCGGACAGGGGGCGCATTATGGCTACACCTTC. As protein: CASSYLGQGAHYGYTF.

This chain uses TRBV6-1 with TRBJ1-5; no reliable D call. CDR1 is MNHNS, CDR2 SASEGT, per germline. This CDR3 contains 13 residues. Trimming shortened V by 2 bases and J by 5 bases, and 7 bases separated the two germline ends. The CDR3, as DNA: TGTGCCAGCAGTGAACGAGCTGATCAGCCCCAGCATTTT. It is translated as CASSERADQPQHF.

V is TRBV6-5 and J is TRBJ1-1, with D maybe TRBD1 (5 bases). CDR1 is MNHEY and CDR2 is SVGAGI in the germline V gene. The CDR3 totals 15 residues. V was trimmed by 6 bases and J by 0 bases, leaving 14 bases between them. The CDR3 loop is CASRRQPTMNTEAFF. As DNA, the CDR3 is TGTGCCAGCAGGAGACAGCCGACTATGAACACTGAAGCTTTCTTT.

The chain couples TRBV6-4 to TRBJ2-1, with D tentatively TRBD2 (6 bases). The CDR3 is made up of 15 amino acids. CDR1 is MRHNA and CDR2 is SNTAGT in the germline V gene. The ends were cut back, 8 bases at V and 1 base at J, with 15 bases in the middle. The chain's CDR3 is CASRDSYLSYNEQFF. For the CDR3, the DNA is TGTGCCAGCCGGGACTCTTACTTATCCTACAATGAGCAGTTCTTC.

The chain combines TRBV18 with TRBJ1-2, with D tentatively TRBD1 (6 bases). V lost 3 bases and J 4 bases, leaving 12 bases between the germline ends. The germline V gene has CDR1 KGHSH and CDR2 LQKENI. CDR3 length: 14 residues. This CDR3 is CASSPDRNPYGYTF. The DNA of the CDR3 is TGTGCCAGCTCACCCGACAGGAACCCCTATGGCTACACCTTC.

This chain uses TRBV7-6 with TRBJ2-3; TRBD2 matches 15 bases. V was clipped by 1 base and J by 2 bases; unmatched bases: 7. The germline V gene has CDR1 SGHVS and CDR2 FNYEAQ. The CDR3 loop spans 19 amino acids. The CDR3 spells CASSLGGTSGRFPTDTQYF. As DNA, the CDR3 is TGTGCCAGCAGCTTAGGTGGGACTAGCGGGAGGTTCCCCACAGATACGCAGTATTTT. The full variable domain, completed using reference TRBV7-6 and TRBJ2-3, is GAGVSQSPRYKVTKRGQDVALRCDPISGHVSLYWYRQALGQGPEFLTYFNYEAQQDKSGLPNDRFSAERPEGSISTLTIQRTEQRDSAMYRCASSLGGTSGRFPTDTQYFGPGTRLTVL.